One sample yielded the 5 T cell receptor beta chains listed below, sequenced in a study of response to subunit inactivated influenza vaccine. Via MiXCR, TCRdb re-called the RT-PCR reads, giving one row per CDR3 protein. In the table there are around 520,000 distinct CDR3 sequences, about 12% of which are singletons. The material was PBMCs from blood, obtained on the day of vaccination. The receptors stem from a man aged 45-60 years who received an inactivated influenza vaccine.

Only a few counts were recorded for this clonotype. The chain carries TRBV5-1 and TRBJ2-7, with D perhaps being TRBD1 or TRBD2 (5 bases each). The germline gives CDR1 SGHRS, CDR2 YFSETQ. With 4 bases removed from V and 6 bases from J, the gap between germline ends came to 17 bases. The CDR3 has 14 amino acids. The CDR3, as DNA: TGCGCCAGCAGCCCTGAAAAGAGGGGCCTCGAGCAGTACTTC. Amino acid sequence: CASSPEKRGLEQYF.

The gene calls are TRBV4-3 and TRBJ1-5; a weak D match, TRBD1 (5 bases). The V end lost 0 bases, the J end lost 4 bases, and 10 bases lay between the germline ends. Per germline, CDR1 LGHNA and CDR2 YSLEER. The CDR3 has 15 residues. The DNA of the CDR3 is TGCGCCAGCAGCCAAGAGTCAGGGAGAAATCAGCCCCAGCATTTT. It yields the protein CASSQESGRNQPQHF.

On this clonotype itself: A read error may produce the germline difference seen at one junction end. CDR3 in DNA: TGCAGCGTAGCCCGGGCCCTGAACACTGAAGTTTTCTTT. Translating gives CSVARALNTEVFF. The rearrangement links TRBV29-1 to TRBJ1-1; D is uncertain. The germline CDR1 and CDR2 sequences are SQVTM and ANQGSEA. The CDR3 is made up of 13 amino acids.

The rearrangement links TRBV10-3 to TRBJ2-1; 16 nucleotides match TRBD2. The length of the CDR3 is 18 residues. In germline, CDR1 is ENHRY, CDR2 SYGVKD. Trimming removed 8 bases from V and 0 bases from J; junction bases left unmatched: 7. Here the CDR3 reads CAIGPGLAGGSSYNEQFF. The CDR3, as DNA: TGTGCCATCGGCCCGGGACTAGCGGGAGGGAGCTCCTACAATGAGCAGTTCTTC.

This clonotype appeared many times. V gene TRBV10-3 combines with J gene TRBJ2-3, with D perhaps given as TRBD1 or TRBD2 (5 bases each). This CDR3 contains 14 residues. V gave up 7 bases and J gave up 3 bases, with 14 bases separating them. Germline values: CDR1 ENHRY, CDR2 SYGVKD. The DNA of the CDR3 is TGTGCCATCAAGACAGCGGTGGGGACAGATACGCAGTATTTT. Residues: CAIKTAVGTDTQYF.